This TCR beta chain was recovered during a study of technical replicates of blood from four donors. Generated by immunoSEQ multiplex PCR, the TCRdb table keeps only in-frame clones and is missing some. The table includes tens of thousands of clones, approximately 91% detected once. The CDR3 covers 14 residues. The chain couples TRBV21-1 to TRBJ1-2. TRBV21-1 represents a pseudogene. The specimen was PBMCs. The sequence was obtained from a human donor in good health. Some clones in this sample may be carry-over from other donors' samples. The CDR3 DNA reads TGTGCCAGCACCCTCTTCGTTTGGAGGGGTGGCTACACCTTC. It encodes CASTLFVWRGGYTF.